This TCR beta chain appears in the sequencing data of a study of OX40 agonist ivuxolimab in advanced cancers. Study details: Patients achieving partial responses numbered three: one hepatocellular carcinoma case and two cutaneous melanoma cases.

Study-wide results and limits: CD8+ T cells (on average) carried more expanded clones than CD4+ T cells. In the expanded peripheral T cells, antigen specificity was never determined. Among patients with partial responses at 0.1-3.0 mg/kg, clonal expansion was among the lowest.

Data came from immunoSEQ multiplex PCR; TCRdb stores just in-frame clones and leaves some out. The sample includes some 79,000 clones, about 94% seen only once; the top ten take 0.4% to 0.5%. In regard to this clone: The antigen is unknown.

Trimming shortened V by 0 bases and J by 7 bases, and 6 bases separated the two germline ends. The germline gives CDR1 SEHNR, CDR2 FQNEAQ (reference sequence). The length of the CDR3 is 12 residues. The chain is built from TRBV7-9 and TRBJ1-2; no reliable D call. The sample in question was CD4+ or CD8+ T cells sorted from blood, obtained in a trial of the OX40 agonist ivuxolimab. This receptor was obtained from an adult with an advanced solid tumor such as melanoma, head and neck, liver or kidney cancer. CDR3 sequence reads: CASSLAQAGYTF. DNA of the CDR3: TGTGCCAGCAGCTTAGCGCAGGCTGGCTACACCTTC. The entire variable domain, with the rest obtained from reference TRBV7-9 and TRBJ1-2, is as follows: DTGVSQNPRHKITKRGQNVTFRCDPISEHNRLYWYRQTLGQGPEFLTYFQNEAQLEKSRLLSDRFSAERPKGSFSTLEIQRTEQGDSAMYLCASSLAQAGYTFGSGTRLTVV.